The T cell receptor (beta chain) described here comes from a study of blood T cell repertoires in COVID-19. The method was immunoSEQ multiplex PCR; TCRdb's version includes in-frame clones alone and lacks a portion of them. The data contain some 270,000 clones, 89% of them singletons. The V and J ends lost 4 bases and 6 bases, in that order; junction bases with no gene match: 2. This CDR3 region has 13 residues. CDR1 is MNHEY and CDR2 is SMNVEV in the germline V gene (reference sequence). This sequence originates from a woman aged 40 to 50 who had recovered from COVID-19. The chain has TRBV27 and TRBJ1-1; 10 bases fit TRBD1. The sequencing sample was made of peripheral blood. The CDR3 here is CASSSGTGAEAFF. Written as DNA, the CDR3 is TGTGCCAGCAGTTCCGGGACAGGGGCTGAAGCTTTCTTT.